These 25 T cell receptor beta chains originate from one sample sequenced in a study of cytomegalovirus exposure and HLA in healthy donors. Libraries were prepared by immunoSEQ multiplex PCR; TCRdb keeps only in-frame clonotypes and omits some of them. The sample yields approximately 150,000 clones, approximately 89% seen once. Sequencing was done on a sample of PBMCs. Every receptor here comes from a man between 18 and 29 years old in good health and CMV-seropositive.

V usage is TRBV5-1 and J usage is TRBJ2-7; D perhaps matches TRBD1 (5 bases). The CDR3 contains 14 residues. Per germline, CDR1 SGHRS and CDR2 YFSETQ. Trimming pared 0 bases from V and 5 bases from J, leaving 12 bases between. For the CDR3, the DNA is TGCGCCAGCAGCTTGGAGGTAGGGGCCGACGAGCAGTACTTC. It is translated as CASSLEVGADEQYF.

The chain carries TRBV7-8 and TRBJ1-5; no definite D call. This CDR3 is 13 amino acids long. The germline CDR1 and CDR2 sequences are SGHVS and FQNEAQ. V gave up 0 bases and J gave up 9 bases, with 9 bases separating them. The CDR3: CASSLANGGPQHF. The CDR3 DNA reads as TGTGCCAGCAGCTTAGCGAATGGCGGGCCCCAGCATTTT.

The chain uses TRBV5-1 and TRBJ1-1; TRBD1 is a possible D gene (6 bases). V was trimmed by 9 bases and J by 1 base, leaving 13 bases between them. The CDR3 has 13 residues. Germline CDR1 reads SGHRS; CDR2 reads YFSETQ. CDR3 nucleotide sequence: TGCGCCACCTCGGACAGCCAGAACACTGAAGCTTTCTTT. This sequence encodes CATSDSQNTEAFF.

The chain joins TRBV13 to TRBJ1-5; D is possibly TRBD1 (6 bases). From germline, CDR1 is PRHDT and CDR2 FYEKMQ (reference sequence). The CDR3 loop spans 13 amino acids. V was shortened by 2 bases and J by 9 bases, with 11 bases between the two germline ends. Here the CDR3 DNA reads TGTGCCAGCAGCTTACAGGGGATTGGGCCCCAGCATTTT. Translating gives CASSLQGIGPQHF.

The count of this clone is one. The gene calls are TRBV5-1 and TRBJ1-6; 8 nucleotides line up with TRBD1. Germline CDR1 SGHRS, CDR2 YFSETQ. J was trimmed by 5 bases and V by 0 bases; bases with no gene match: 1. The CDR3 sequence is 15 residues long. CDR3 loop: CASSLDRGDNSPLHF. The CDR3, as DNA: TGCGCCAGCAGCTTGGACAGGGGGGATAATTCACCCCTCCACTTT.

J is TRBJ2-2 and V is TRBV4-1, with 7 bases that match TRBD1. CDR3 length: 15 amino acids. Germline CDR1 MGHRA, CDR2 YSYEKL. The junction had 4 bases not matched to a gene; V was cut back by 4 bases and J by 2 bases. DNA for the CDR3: TGCGCCAGCAGCCGAGGGACAGACAACACCGGGGAGCTGTTTTTT. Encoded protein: CASSRGTDNTGELFF.

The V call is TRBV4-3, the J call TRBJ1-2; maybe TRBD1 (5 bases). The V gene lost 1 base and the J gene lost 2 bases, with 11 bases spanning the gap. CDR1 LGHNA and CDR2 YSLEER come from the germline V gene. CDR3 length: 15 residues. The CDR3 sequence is CASSQAWAGNYGYTF. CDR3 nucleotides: TGCGCCAGCAGCCAAGCGTGGGCAGGGAACTATGGCTACACCTTC.

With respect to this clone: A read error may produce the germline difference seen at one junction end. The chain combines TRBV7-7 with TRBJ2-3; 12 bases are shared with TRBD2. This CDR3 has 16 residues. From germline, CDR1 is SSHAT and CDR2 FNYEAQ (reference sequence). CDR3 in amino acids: CASSPGLAGLSDTQYF. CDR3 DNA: TGTGCTAGCAGCCCAGGACTAGCGGGACTCTCTGATACGCAGTATTTT.

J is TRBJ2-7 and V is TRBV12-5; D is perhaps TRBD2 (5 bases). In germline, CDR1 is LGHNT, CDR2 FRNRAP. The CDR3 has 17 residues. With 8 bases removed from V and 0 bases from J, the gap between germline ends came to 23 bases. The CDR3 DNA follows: TGTGCTAGTTGGCAGAGGGCCCAGAGGGAGAGCTCCTACGAGCAGTACTTC. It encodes CASWQRAQRESSYEQYF.

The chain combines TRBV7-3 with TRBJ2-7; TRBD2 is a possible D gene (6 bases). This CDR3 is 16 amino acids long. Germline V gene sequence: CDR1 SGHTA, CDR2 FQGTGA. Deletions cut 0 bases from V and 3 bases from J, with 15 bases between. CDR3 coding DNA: TGTGCCAGCAGCTTAACCGGATTGGGGGGAGGCTACGAGCAGTACTTC. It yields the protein CASSLTGLGGGYEQYF.

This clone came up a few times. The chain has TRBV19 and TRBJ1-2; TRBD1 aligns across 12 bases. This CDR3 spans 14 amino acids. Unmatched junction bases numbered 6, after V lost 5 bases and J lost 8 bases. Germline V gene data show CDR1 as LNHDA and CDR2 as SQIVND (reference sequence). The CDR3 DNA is TGTGCCAGTAGTGAGGGACAGGGGGCAGGAGGCTACACCTTC. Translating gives CASSEGQGAGGYTF.

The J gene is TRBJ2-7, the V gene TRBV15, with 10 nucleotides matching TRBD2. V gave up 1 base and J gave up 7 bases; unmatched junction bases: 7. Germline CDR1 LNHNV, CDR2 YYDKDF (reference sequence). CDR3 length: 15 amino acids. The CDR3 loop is CATSRVLAGALEQYF. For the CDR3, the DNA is TGTGCCACCAGCAGAGTGCTAGCGGGAGCACTTGAGCAGTACTTC.

The CDR3: CASSIGAGDRANTEAFF. The CDR3 DNA reads TGCGCCAGCAGCATTGGCGCCGGGGACAGGGCGAACACTGAAGCTTTCTTT. The chain links TRBV5-1 to TRBJ1-1; TRBD1 aligns across 9 bases. The CDR3 runs 17 residues. Germline values: CDR1 SGHRS, CDR2 YFSETQ. Trimming removed 4 bases from V and 1 base from J; junction bases left unmatched: 11.

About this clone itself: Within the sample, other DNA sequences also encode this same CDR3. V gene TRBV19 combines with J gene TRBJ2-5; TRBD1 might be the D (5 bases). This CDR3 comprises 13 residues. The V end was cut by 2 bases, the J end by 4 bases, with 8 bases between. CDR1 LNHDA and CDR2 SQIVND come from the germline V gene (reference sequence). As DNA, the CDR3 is TGTGCCAGTAGTATATCCAGGGCAGAGACCCAGTACTTC. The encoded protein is CASSISRAETQYF. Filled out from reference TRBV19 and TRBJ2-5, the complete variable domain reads DGGITQSPKYLFRKEGQNVTLSCEQNLNHDAMYWYRQDPGQGLRLIYYSQIVNDFQKGDIAEGYSVSREKKESFPLTVTSAQKNPTAFYLCASSISRAETQYFGPGTRLLVL.

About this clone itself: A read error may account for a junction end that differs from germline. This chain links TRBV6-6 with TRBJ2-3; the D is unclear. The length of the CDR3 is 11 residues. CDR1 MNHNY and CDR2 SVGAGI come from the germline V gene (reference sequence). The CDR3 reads CASSYSPPPDF. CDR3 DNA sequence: TGTGCCAGCAGTTACTCGCCACCTCCGGATTTT.

CDR3: CSVSPLREETQYF. The CDR3 region has the DNA TGCAGCGTTTCTCCGCTTCGGGAGGAGACCCAGTACTTC. V and J are TRBV29-1 and TRBJ2-5, with a weak D call TRBD2 (6 bases). Trimming took 5 bases from V and 5 from J, leaving 15 bases between them. The CDR3 is made up of 13 amino acids. Germline CDR1 and CDR2: SQVTM and ANQGSEA.

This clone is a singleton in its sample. DNA for the CDR3: TGTGCCAGTAGGGTGGGAAGGGACAGACACACCGGGGAGCTGTTTTTT. Residues: CASRVGRDRHTGELFF. The chain is built from TRBV19 and TRBJ2-2; 7 nucleotides agree with TRBD1. V gave up 6 bases and J gave up 3 bases; unmatched junction bases: 10. Germline V CDR1 and CDR2: LNHDA, SQIVND (reference sequence). The CDR3 spans 16 residues. Based on the CDR3 plus reference TRBV19 and TRBJ2-2, the full variable domain is DGGITQSPKYLFRKEGQNVTLSCEQNLNHDAMYWYRQDPGQGLRLIYYSQIVNDFQKGDIAEGYSVSREKKESFPLTVTSAQKNPTAFYLCASRVGRDRHTGELFFGEGSRLTVL.

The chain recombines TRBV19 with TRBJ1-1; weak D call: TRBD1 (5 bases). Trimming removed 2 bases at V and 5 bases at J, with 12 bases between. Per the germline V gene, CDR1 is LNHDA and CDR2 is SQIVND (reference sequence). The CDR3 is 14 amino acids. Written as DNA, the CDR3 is TGTGCCAGTAGTATATGGTCCGGGGGGACTGAAGCTTTCTTT. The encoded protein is CASSIWSGGTEAFF. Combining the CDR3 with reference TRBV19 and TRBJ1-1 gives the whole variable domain DGGITQSPKYLFRKEGQNVTLSCEQNLNHDAMYWYRQDPGQGLRLIYYSQIVNDFQKGDIAEGYSVSREKKESFPLTVTSAQKNPTAFYLCASSIWSGGTEAFFGQGTRLTVV.

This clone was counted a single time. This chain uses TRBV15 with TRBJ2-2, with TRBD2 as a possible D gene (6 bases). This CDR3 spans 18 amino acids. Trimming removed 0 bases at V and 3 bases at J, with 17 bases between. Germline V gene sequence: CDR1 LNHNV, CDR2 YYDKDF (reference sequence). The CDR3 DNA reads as TGTGCCACCAGCAGAGATCTACCCGGGCCGGGGGACACCGGGGAGCTGTTTTTT. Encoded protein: CATSRDLPGPGDTGELFF.

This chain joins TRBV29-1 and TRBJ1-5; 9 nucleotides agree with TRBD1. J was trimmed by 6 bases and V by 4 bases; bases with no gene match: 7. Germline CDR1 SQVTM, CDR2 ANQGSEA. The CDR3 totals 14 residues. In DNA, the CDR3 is TGCAGCGTTGCTGGACAGGGGAGTGGTCAGCCCCAGCATTTT. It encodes CSVAGQGSGQPQHF.

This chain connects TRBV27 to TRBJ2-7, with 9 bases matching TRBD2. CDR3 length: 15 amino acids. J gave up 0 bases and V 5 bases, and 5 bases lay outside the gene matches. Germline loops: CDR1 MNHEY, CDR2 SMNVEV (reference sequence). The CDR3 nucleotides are TGTGCCAGCAGTACCAGACTAGCGGCCTCCTACGAGCAGTACTTC. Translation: CASSTRLAASYEQYF.

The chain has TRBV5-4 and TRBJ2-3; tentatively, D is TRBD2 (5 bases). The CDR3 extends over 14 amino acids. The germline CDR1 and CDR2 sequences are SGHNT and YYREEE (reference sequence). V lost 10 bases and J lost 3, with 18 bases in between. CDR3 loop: CAVAEDVGTDTQYF. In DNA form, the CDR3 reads TGTGCCGTTGCGGAGGACGTGGGGACAGATACGCAGTATTTT.

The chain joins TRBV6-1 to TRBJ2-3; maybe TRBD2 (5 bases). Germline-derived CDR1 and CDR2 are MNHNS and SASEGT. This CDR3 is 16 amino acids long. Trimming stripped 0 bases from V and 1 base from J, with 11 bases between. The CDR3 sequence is CASSEARRARTDTQYF. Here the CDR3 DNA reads TGTGCCAGCAGTGAAGCTCGGCGGGCCCGCACAGATACGCAGTATTTT.

The CDR3 DNA sequence: TGTGCCAGCAGCTTTCGGGTCGCGGGACAAGAGACCCAGTACTTC. Protein product: CASSFRVAGQETQYF. J is TRBJ2-5 and V is TRBV5-6; a possible D gene is TRBD2 (6 bases). The CDR3 is made up of 15 amino acids. In germline, CDR1 is SGHDT, CDR2 YYEEEE. Trimming took off 2 bases at V and 2 bases at J, with 13 bases between the two ends.

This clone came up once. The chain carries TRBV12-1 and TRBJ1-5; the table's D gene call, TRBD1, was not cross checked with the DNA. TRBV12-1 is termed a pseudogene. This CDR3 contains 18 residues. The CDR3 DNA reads TGTGCCAGCAGCTCCTCGGGACAGGTTAGTTTCGGCAATCAGCCCCAGCATTTT. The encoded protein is CASSSSGQVSFGNQPQHF.